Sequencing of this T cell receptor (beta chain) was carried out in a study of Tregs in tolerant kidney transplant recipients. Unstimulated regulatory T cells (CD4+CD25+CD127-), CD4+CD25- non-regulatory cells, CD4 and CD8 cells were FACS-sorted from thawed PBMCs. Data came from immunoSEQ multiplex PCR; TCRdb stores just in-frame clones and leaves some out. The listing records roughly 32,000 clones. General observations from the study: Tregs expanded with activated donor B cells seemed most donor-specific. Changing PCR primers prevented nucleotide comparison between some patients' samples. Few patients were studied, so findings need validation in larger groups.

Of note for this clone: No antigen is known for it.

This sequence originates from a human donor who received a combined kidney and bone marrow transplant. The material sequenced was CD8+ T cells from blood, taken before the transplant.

CDR3 loop: CASSIYAGEIPYEQYF. CDR3 DNA, as far as it was read: TGTGCCAGTAGTATTTACGCGGGAGAAATCCCTTACGAG. The rearrangement uses TRBV19 and TRBJ2-7; 7 bases agree with TRBD2. The missing CDR3 end, 3 residues past where the read stops, is filled in from the germline J gene. CDR3 length: 16 amino acids. The germline V gene encodes CDR1 LNHDA and CDR2 SQIVND (reference sequence). Trimming cost V 3 bases and J 4 bases; bases outside gene matches: 12.